This record concerns one T cell receptor beta chain sequence. Germline-derived CDR1 and CDR2 are SGHVS and FNYEAQ. This CDR3 comprises 15 residues. V shed 5 bases, J shed 7 bases, and the junction held 9 bases outside the gene matches. The data stem from a study of blood T cells in healthy people across ages. The second PCR ran about 6 to 12 cycles with a sample-barcoded 5' primer and J-beta primers. TCRdb re-called the 5' RACE reads through MiXCR, storing one row per CDR3 protein. The data show about 570,000 distinct CDR3 sequences, 27% seen once. The rearrangement uses TRBV7-6 and TRBJ2-2; TRBD1 matches 8 bases. Sample: blood. The clonotype originates from an older woman in good health. The CDR3 sequence: CASSPQGGHYGELFF. CDR3 DNA: TGTGCCAGCAGCCCACAGGGGGGACATTACGGGGAGCTGTTTTTT.